The 31 T cell receptor beta chains below all came from one sample that was sequenced in a study of cytomegalovirus exposure and HLA in healthy donors. Primers for the PCR totalled 60 Vbeta and 13 Jbeta. TCRdb's copy holds only in-frame clones and misses some; the assay was immunoSEQ multiplex PCR. The ten top clones account for roughly 1.6%, within a sample of approximately 140,000 clones. Sequencing input: PBMCs. All receptors come from a middle-aged woman in good health and CMV-seronegative.

The rearrangement links TRBV5-6 to TRBJ2-1; no clear D. CDR3 length: 12 amino acids. Germline V gene lookup returns CDR1 SGHDT and CDR2 YYEEEE. V lost 1 base, J lost 4 bases, and 3 bases lay in between. In nucleotides, the CDR3 is TGTGCCAGCAGCTTGCGTTACAATGAGCAGTTCTTC. This encodes CASSLRYNEQFF.

The rearrangement uses TRBV6-6 and TRBJ1-5; unclear D gene. Germline V gene lookup returns CDR1 MNHNY and CDR2 SVGAGI (reference sequence). The CDR3 consists of 13 residues. V dropped 0 bases and J dropped 5 bases, with 5 bases sitting between them. In DNA, the CDR3 is TGTGCCAGCAGTTACTCCGGGGATCAGCCCCAGCATTTT. Its translation: CASSYSGDQPQHF.

The J gene is TRBJ2-5, the V gene TRBV18, with TRBD1 as a possible D gene (5 bases). This CDR3 has 13 amino acids. CDR1 is KGHSH, CDR2 LQKENI, per germline. Trimming left V 3 bases short and J 4 bases short, with 9 bases between. This CDR3 reads CASSPQGRETQYF. Here the CDR3 DNA reads TGTGCCAGCTCACCCCAGGGAAGAGAGACCCAGTACTTC.

J is TRBJ2-1 and V is TRBV28; the match to TRBD2 covers 11 bases. J lost 4 bases, V lost 6 bases, and 11 bases had no gene match. This CDR3 is 17 amino acids long. Germline assignment: CDR1 MDHEN and CDR2 SYDVKM. CDR3 nucleotide sequence: TGTGCCAGCAGCCTCCCAACGCTAGCGGGGGGATACAATGAGCAGTTCTTC. This gives the protein CASSLPTLAGGYNEQFF.

The chain uses TRBV29-1 and TRBJ2-1; 8 nucleotides align to TRBD2. This CDR3 is built from 15 residues. From germline, CDR1 is SQVTM and CDR2 ANQGSEA. The trim removed 6 bases at V and 9 bases at J, leaving 16 bases unmatched. In DNA form, the CDR3 reads TGCAGCGTCAAGGGACGGGGGGGCGTGGGAGGTGAGCAGTTCTTC. Its protein product is CSVKGRGGVGGEQFF.

V is TRBV6-5 and J is TRBJ2-7; D perhaps matches TRBD1 (5 bases). Trimming removed 6 bases at V and 3 bases at J, with 12 bases between. CDR3 size: 13 residues. Germline-derived CDR1 and CDR2 are MNHEY and SVGAGI. The CDR3 nucleotides read TGTGCCAGCAGAAAGACAGCCCTCTACGAGCAGTACGTC. Translation: CASRKTALYEQYV.

The chain links TRBV7-2 to TRBJ1-4; the match to TRBD1 covers 9 bases. V dropped 6 bases and J dropped 8; count of bases not matched to a gene: 10. CDR1 SGHTA and CDR2 FQGNSA come from the germline V gene. This CDR3 region has 15 residues. The CDR3: CASRSQGAAEEKLFF. CDR3 coding DNA: TGTGCCAGCAGATCACAGGGGGCAGCGGAAGAAAAACTGTTTTTT.

V is TRBV9 and J is TRBJ2-2, with 12 bases aligning to TRBD1. With 1 base clipped from V and 1 base from J, the junction kept 11 bases outside the gene matches. The germline CDR1 and CDR2 sequences are SGDLS and YYNGEE. The CDR3 extends over 20 amino acids. CDR3 sequence (DNA): TGTGCCAGCAGCGTATTAACGGGACAGGGGGCATTTCGGAACACCGGGGAGCTGTTTTTT. The encoded protein is CASSVLTGQGAFRNTGELFF.

This chain connects TRBV5-4 to TRBJ1-4; TRBD1 matches at 7 bases. V shed 4 bases and J 0 bases; nucleotides not matched to a gene: 6. Germline V gives CDR1 SGHNT, CDR2 YYREEE (reference sequence). CDR3 size: 16 residues. CDR3 DNA: TGTGCCAGCAGCGAGAAACAGGGGACAACTAATGAAAAACTGTTTTTT. Its protein product is CASSEKQGTTNEKLFF.

The J gene is TRBJ1-1, the V gene TRBV19; D remains unclear. Trimming removed 1 base at V and 0 bases at J, with 9 bases between. This CDR3 has 15 residues. The V gene's germline CDR1 is LNHDA and CDR2 SQIVND (reference sequence). As DNA, the CDR3 is TGTGCCAGTAGTATAGGGGCAGCTATGAACACTGAAGCTTTCTTT. It translates to CASSIGAAMNTEAFF.

The rearrangement joins TRBV6-5 to TRBJ1-3, with 10 nucleotides matching TRBD1. The CDR3 loop spans 15 amino acids. Germline CDR1 and CDR2: MNHEY and SVGAGI. The junction had 0 bases not matched to a gene; V was cut back by 2 bases and J by 2 bases. CDR3 nucleotides: TGTGCCAGCAGTTACGACAGGGGGCCTGGAAACACCATATATTTT. It is translated as CASSYDRGPGNTIYF.

The chain joins TRBV5-1 to TRBJ2-4, with TRBD1 matching over 8 bases. V shed 0 bases, J shed 9 bases, and the junction held 5 bases outside the gene matches. This CDR3 spans 14 amino acids. CDR1 is SGHRS and CDR2 is YFSETQ in the germline V gene. The CDR3 is CASSLAGQEGIQYF. The CDR3, as DNA: TGCGCCAGCAGCTTGGCGGGACAGGAGGGCATTCAGTACTTC. Complete variable domain (other parts from reference TRBV5-1 and TRBJ2-4): KAGVTQTPRYLIKTRGQQVTLSCSPISGHRSVSWYQQTPGQGLQFLFEYFSETQRNKGNFPGRFSGRQFSNSRSEMNVSTLELGDSALYLCASSLAGQEGIQYFGAGTRLSVL.

CDR3 sequence (DNA): TGTGCCAGCTCACCACCGGGACAGGGTTACGAGCAGTACTTC. As protein: CASSPPGQGYEQYF. The V and J genes are TRBV18 and TRBJ2-7; 9 bases map to TRBD1. Germline V gene data show CDR1 as KGHSH and CDR2 as LQKENI. The CDR3 has 14 residues. V dropped 0 bases and J dropped 4; count of bases not matched to a gene: 1. The full variable domain, its missing parts supplied by reference TRBV18 and TRBJ2-7, is NAGVMQNPRHLVRRRGQEARLRCSPMKGHSHVYWYRQLPEEGLKFMVYLQKENIIDESGMPKERFSAEFPKEGPSILRIQQVVRGDSAAYFCASSPPGQGYEQYFGPGTRLTVT.

The chain links TRBV18 to TRBJ1-2; a weak D match, TRBD1 (5 bases). Germline V gene lookup returns CDR1 KGHSH and CDR2 LQKENI. CDR3 size: 11 residues. V gave up 3 bases and J gave up 8 bases, with 7 bases separating them. Written as DNA, the CDR3 is TGTGCCAGCTCACCGGGGGGAGGCTACACCTTC. It encodes CASSPGGGYTF.

This sequence joins TRBV6-5 and TRBJ1-1, with 9 bases aligning to TRBD1. Trimming took 6 bases from V and 0 from J; bases not matched to a gene: 2. CDR3 length: 14 amino acids. Germline V gene sequence: CDR1 MNHEY, CDR2 SVGAGI. The CDR3 sequence: CASRGQGMNTEAFF. The CDR3 DNA sequence: TGTGCCAGCAGGGGACAGGGCATGAACACTGAAGCTTTCTTT.

The chain has TRBV6-5 and TRBJ2-7, with D uncertain. The CDR3 runs 14 residues. CDR1 MNHEY and CDR2 SVGAGI come from the germline V gene. V lost 2 bases and J 3 bases, leaving 11 bases between the germline ends. The CDR3: CASSYGPADYEQYV. Here the CDR3 DNA reads TGTGCCAGCAGTTACGGGCCCGCGGACTACGAGCAGTACGTC.

The J gene is TRBJ1-6, the V gene TRBV9, with 8 bases matching TRBD1. After removal of 2 bases from V and 8 bases from J, the junction contained 15 bases not matched to a gene. Germline CDR1 is SGDLS and CDR2 is YYNGEE. CDR3 length equals 18 residues. The CDR3 region is CASSVLPTGALFYSPLHF. The CDR3, as DNA: TGTGCCAGCAGCGTCCTTCCGACAGGGGCCCTTTTCTATTCACCCCTCCACTTT.

This chain uses TRBV27 with TRBJ1-5; tentative D call: TRBD1 (5 bases). The CDR3 runs 14 residues. Germline loops: CDR1 MNHEY, CDR2 SMNVEV (reference sequence). Trimming stripped 0 bases from V and 4 bases from J, with 7 bases between. CDR3 residues: CASSLSQGNQPQHF. CDR3 in DNA: TGTGCCAGCAGTTTATCGCAGGGAAATCAGCCCCAGCATTTT.

This rearrangement joins TRBV6-1 to TRBJ1-3, with D hard to call. This CDR3 contains 13 residues. The V end lost 2 bases, the J end lost 3 bases, and 5 bases lay between the germline ends. Germline V gene sequence: CDR1 MNHNS, CDR2 SASEGT. The CDR3 coding sequence is TGTGCCAGCAGTGAAAACAGTGGAAACACCATATATTTT. Its translation: CASSENSGNTIYF.

The gene calls are TRBV6-5 and TRBJ1-5, with D possibly matching TRBD1 (6 bases). The V gene lost 4 bases and the J gene lost 5 bases, with 15 bases spanning the gap. Germline V CDR1 and CDR2: MNHEY, SVGAGI. The CDR3 runs 15 residues. The CDR3 spells CASSSGTQRDQPQHF. The CDR3 coding sequence is TGTGCCAGCAGTTCCGGGACACAGAGAGATCAGCCCCAGCATTTT.

Points on this clone: Other DNA sequences of this sample code for an identical CDR3. The chain employs TRBV19 and TRBJ1-1; D might be TRBD1 (5 bases). Germline-derived CDR1 and CDR2 are LNHDA and SQIVND (reference sequence). V shed 1 base and J shed 4 bases, with 7 bases lying between them. The CDR3 is made up of 13 amino acids. The CDR3 spells CASSIGGGTEAFF. The DNA for the CDR3 is TGTGCCAGTAGTATAGGGGGGGGCACTGAAGCTTTCTTT. The variable domain in full, with the rest retrieved from reference TRBV19 and TRBJ1-1, is DGGITQSPKYLFRKEGQNVTLSCEQNLNHDAMYWYRQDPGQGLRLIYYSQIVNDFQKGDIAEGYSVSREKKESFPLTVTSAQKNPTAFYLCASSIGGGTEAFFGQGTRLTVV.

The chain employs TRBV10-3 and TRBJ2-1; D may be TRBD1 (6 bases). The CDR3 consists of 16 residues. Germline V gives CDR1 ENHRY, CDR2 SYGVKD. Trimming removed 2 bases at V and 3 bases at J, with 14 bases between. The CDR3 sequence: CAISEVQGMDYNEQFF. CDR3 sequence (DNA): TGTGCCATCAGTGAGGTACAGGGTATGGACTACAATGAGCAGTTCTTC.

The chain joins TRBV5-1 to TRBJ1-2; TRBD1 might be the D (6 bases). From germline, CDR1 is SGHRS and CDR2 YFSETQ. Trimming removed 1 base from V and 4 bases from J, with 11 bases in between. CDR3 length: 14 amino acids. CDR3 in DNA: TGCGCCAGCAGCTTGACAGGGTATAGCTATGGCTACACCTTC. Protein sequence: CASSLTGYSYGYTF.

The chain joins TRBV29-1 to TRBJ2-6, with D possibly being TRBD1 (6 bases). Between the trimmed V and J ends, which lost 7 bases and 1 base, there was a span of 14 bases. The germline CDR1 and CDR2 sequences are SQVTM and ANQGSEA. The CDR3 is 15 residues long. This CDR3 is CSALSRGSGANVLTF. The CDR3 nucleotides are TGCAGCGCGCTCTCGAGGGGGTCTGGGGCCAACGTCCTGACTTTC.

The chain employs TRBV5-1 and TRBJ2-7, with D perhaps TRBD1 (6 bases). This CDR3 is 13 amino acids long. CDR1 and CDR2 (germline): SGHRS, YFSETQ. V was clipped by 3 bases and J by 4 bases, with 11 bases between them. This chain's CDR3 is CASSWGQAYEQYF. For the CDR3, the DNA is TGCGCCAGCAGCTGGGGACAAGCTTACGAGCAGTACTTC.

The chain links TRBV19 to TRBJ1-1; D perhaps matches TRBD1 (6 bases). Trimming shortened V by 5 bases and J by 1 base, and 17 bases separated the two germline ends. The CDR3 consists of 16 residues. The germline CDR1 and CDR2 sequences are LNHDA and SQIVND (reference sequence). The CDR3 is CASSSRRSGANTEAFF. The CDR3, as DNA: TGTGCCAGTAGTTCCAGGCGGTCAGGGGCGAACACTGAAGCTTTCTTT.

V and J are TRBV5-6 and TRBJ2-7, with D hard to call. The CDR3 spans 14 residues. Germline V gene sequence: CDR1 SGHDT, CDR2 YYEEEE. The V and J ends lost 1 base and 4 bases respectively, with 12 bases between them. CDR3 in DNA: TGTGCCAGCAGCTTGAGACTTCTGGTTTACGAGCAGTACTTC. The encoded protein is CASSLRLLVYEQYF.

The chain uses TRBV5-8 and TRBJ2-3; D may be TRBD1 (5 bases). Trimming removed 0 bases from V and 2 bases from J, with 10 bases in between. The germline V gene encodes CDR1 SGHTS and CDR2 YDEGEE. This CDR3 has 15 amino acids. CDR3 coding DNA: TGTGCCAGCAGCTTGGTAGGGGCCCACACAGATACGCAGTATTTT. It encodes CASSLVGAHTDTQYF.

On this clone: The germline gene is not matched at one end of the junction; a read error may be the cause. The V and J genes are TRBV5-4 and TRBJ2-6, with 7 bases matching TRBD1. CDR3 length: 15 amino acids. Germline V gene lookup returns CDR1 SGHNT and CDR2 YYREEE (reference sequence). The CDR3 DNA is TGCGCCAGCAGCACAACAGGGGCCAGGGCCAACGTCCTGACTTTC. Protein: CASSTTGARANVLTF.

The J gene is TRBJ1-3, the V gene TRBV6-5; tentatively, D is TRBD1 (5 bases). Germline loops: CDR1 MNHEY, CDR2 SVGAGI. CDR3 length: 13 residues. Between the trimmed V and J ends, which lost 5 bases and 7 bases, there was a span of 12 bases. CDR3 sequence reads: CASSAVGGNTIYF. The CDR3 DNA is TGTGCCAGCAGTGCGGTCGGGGGGAACACCATATATTTT.

The chain employs TRBV6-1 and TRBJ1-1, with no clear D. Germline lookup yields CDR1 MNHNS and CDR2 SASEGT. This CDR3 comprises 13 residues. Trimming stripped 4 bases from V and 1 base from J, with 7 bases between. CDR3 bases: TGTGCCAGCAGTGGCCGGGAGAACACTGAAGCTTTCTTT. It specifies CASSGRENTEAFF.